A single sample is the source of the 17 T cell receptor beta chains below, sequenced in a study of cytomegalovirus exposure and HLA in healthy donors. Profiling relied on immunoSEQ multiplex PCR, and the TCRdb table lists in-frame clones only, not all of them. The repertoire holds tens of thousands of clones, 85% to 95% seen once, with around 2% in the top ten. Sequencing was performed on PBMCs. The source of these receptors is a man younger than 35 in good health and CMV-seronegative.

The chain links TRBV5-6 to TRBJ1-4; the match to TRBD1 covers 7 bases. The CDR3 has 16 amino acids. Unmatched junction bases numbered 5, after V lost 3 bases and J lost 0 bases. Germline V gene lookup returns CDR1 SGHDT and CDR2 YYEEEE. This chain's CDR3 is CASSSGGSATNEKLFF. The CDR3 region has the DNA TGTGCCAGCAGCTCAGGGGGGTCTGCAACTAATGAAAAACTGTTTTTT.

The rearrangement uses TRBV18 and TRBJ2-1; unclear D gene. The CDR3 is made up of 12 amino acids. The V end was cut by 6 bases, the J end by 8 bases, with 11 bases between. In germline, CDR1 is KGHSH, CDR2 LQKENI. CDR3 protein: CASSYVIDEQFF. CDR3 DNA sequence: TGTGCCAGCTCTTACGTAATAGATGAGCAGTTCTTC.

This chain connects TRBV5-1 to TRBJ2-5, with 11 nucleotides matching TRBD1. The last part of the DNA fits TRBJ2-7 better; the J call may be wrong. CDR1 SGHRS and CDR2 YFSETQ come from the germline V gene. The CDR3 contains 14 residues. The CDR3 nucleotides are TGCGCCAGCAGCACTCGGACAGGGGGCGGCGAGCAGTACTTC. As protein: CASSTRTGGGEQYF.

The chain uses TRBV6-5 and TRBJ2-3; 9 bases fit TRBD1. Losses at the gene ends were 7 bases for V and 3 bases for J; bases not matched to a gene: 8. The V gene's germline CDR1 is MNHEY and CDR2 SVGAGI. The CDR3 spans 15 residues. CDR3 nucleotides: TGTGCCAGCAACATCGACAGGGGGTTAACAGATACGCAGTATTTT. Translation gives CASNIDRGLTDTQYF.

The J gene is TRBJ1-1, the V gene TRBV2; no clear D gene. The V gene lost 2 bases and the J gene lost 1 base, with 11 bases spanning the gap. The CDR3 extends over 15 amino acids. Germline CDR1 and CDR2: SNHLY and FYNNEI. The CDR3 bases are TGTGCCAGCAGTGAATGGCAGGCCTCGAACACTGAAGCTTTCTTT. Translated: CASSEWQASNTEAFF.

The rearrangement joins TRBV14 to TRBJ2-7; 9 bases line up with TRBD1. The germline gives CDR1 SGHDN, CDR2 FVKESK. This CDR3 is 16 amino acids long. J gave up 2 bases and V 4 bases, and 9 bases lay outside the gene matches. The CDR3 sequence: CASSPWDRVGPYEQYF. The CDR3 DNA follows: TGTGCCAGCAGCCCTTGGGACAGGGTTGGGCCCTACGAGCAGTACTTC.

The chain combines TRBV6-5 with TRBJ2-5; 14 nucleotides agree with TRBD2. V lost 4 bases and J lost 4; bases outside the gene matches: 2. The CDR3 contains 15 residues. The germline gives CDR1 MNHEY, CDR2 SVGAGI. Here the CDR3 DNA reads TGTGCCAGCAGTTCGACTAGCGGGAGGGTAGAGACCCAGTACTTC. It specifies CASSSTSGRVETQYF.

The rearrangement links TRBV29-1 to TRBJ2-1, with TRBD2 matching over 8 bases. The germline gives CDR1 SQVTM, CDR2 ANQGSEA. The CDR3 extends over 15 amino acids. J was trimmed by 9 bases and V by 4 bases; bases with no gene match: 14. This chain's CDR3 is CSVVVLDGRGSEQFF. The CDR3 bases are TGCAGCGTTGTGGTACTAGACGGGAGGGGGAGTGAGCAGTTCTTC.

The chain combines TRBV5-6 with TRBJ2-6; D is perhaps TRBD1 (5 bases). The V gene's germline CDR1 is SGHDT and CDR2 YYEEEE. The ends were cut back, 5 bases at V and 2 bases at J, with 11 bases in the middle. CDR3 length: 15 amino acids. CDR3 protein: CASSWQGTGANVLTF. The CDR3 nucleotides are TGTGCCAGCAGTTGGCAGGGCACTGGGGCCAACGTCCTGACTTTC.

The CDR3 loop is CASSIASGGDTQYF. CDR3 bases: TGTGCCAGTAGTATTGCTAGCGGGGGAGATACGCAGTATTTT. The chain recombines TRBV19 with TRBJ2-3, with TRBD2 identical over 10 bases. Germline V lookup: CDR1 LNHDA, CDR2 SQIVND (reference sequence). The CDR3 totals 14 residues. Unmatched junction bases numbered 2, after V lost 3 bases and J lost 5 bases.

The rearrangement links TRBV6-4 to TRBJ1-2; D may be TRBD1 (6 bases). Looked up from germline, CDR1 is MRHNA and CDR2 is SNTAGT. V was trimmed by 0 bases and J by 8 bases, leaving 16 bases between them. This CDR3 is 15 amino acids long. The CDR3: CASSDSGRGPGGYTF. CDR3 coding DNA: TGTGCCAGCAGTGACTCGGGCAGGGGTCCCGGGGGCTACACCTTC.

The CDR3 region has the DNA TGTGCCAGCAGCCCTGGACTAGCGGGAACAGATACGCAGTATTTT. Amino acid sequence: CASSPGLAGTDTQYF. The chain is built from TRBV9 and TRBJ2-3; 12 bases are a match to TRBD2. Per the germline V gene, CDR1 is SGDLS and CDR2 is YYNGEE. The ends lost 4 bases at V and 3 bases at J; junction bases unmatched: 3. There are 15 residues in the CDR3.

V usage is TRBV7-9 and J usage is TRBJ2-7, with 10 bases fitting TRBD2. The length of the CDR3 is 13 residues. Germline V gives CDR1 SEHNR, CDR2 FQNEAQ (reference sequence). V shed 8 bases and J 3 bases; nucleotides not matched to a gene: 4. CDR3: CASGGLAHYEQYF. The CDR3 nucleotides are TGTGCCAGCGGGGGACTAGCGCACTACGAGCAGTACTTC.

J is TRBJ1-5 and V is TRBV15; no clear D. Between the trimmed V and J ends, which lost 4 bases and 7 bases, there was a span of 11 bases. Per germline, CDR1 LNHNV and CDR2 YYDKDF (reference sequence). The length of the CDR3 is 13 residues. CDR3 sequence reads: CATSTDRGQPQHF. The CDR3 DNA reads as TGTGCCACCAGCACAGATCGGGGACAGCCCCAGCATTTT.

V gene TRBV2 combines with J gene TRBJ2-7, with TRBD1 as a possible D gene (5 bases). This CDR3 has 14 residues. Trimming pared 2 bases from V and 4 bases from J, leaving 12 bases between. Germline V gives CDR1 SNHLY, CDR2 FYNNEI. DNA of the CDR3: TGTGCCAGCAGTGAATCAGGGTTTGTGTACGAGCAGTACTTC. As protein: CASSESGFVYEQYF.

This sequence joins TRBV7-9 and TRBJ2-3, with TRBD1 matching 10 bases. Germline V gene lookup returns CDR1 SEHNR and CDR2 FQNEAQ (reference sequence). Losses at the gene ends were 5 bases for V and 5 bases for J; bases not matched to a gene: 7. The CDR3 spans 15 residues. CDR3 coding DNA: TGTGCCAGCAGCGGAGACAGGGGGCGCGAAGATACGCAGTATTTT. This encodes CASSGDRGREDTQYF.

This rearrangement joins TRBV7-9 to TRBJ2-2; D is possibly TRBD1 (5 bases). Trimming took off 2 bases at V and 3 bases at J, with 13 bases between the two ends. Germline V CDR1 and CDR2: SEHNR, FQNEAQ (reference sequence). There are 16 residues in the CDR3. The DNA of the CDR3 is TGTGCCAGCAGCTTAAGGGTCCAGGGCGACACCGGGGAGCTGTTTTTT. Amino acid sequence: CASSLRVQGDTGELFF.